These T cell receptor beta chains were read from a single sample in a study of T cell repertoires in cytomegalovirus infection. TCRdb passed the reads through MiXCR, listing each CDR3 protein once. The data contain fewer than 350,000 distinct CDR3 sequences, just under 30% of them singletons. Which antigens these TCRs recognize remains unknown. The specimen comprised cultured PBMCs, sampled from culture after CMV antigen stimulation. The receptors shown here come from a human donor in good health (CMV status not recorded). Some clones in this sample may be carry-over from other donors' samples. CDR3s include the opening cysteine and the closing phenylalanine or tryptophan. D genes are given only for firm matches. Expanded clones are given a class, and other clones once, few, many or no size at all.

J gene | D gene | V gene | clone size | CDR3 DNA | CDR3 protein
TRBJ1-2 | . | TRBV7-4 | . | TGTGCCAGCAGCTTAGTGGCCAGGGGAGGAAGTGGCTACACCTTC | CASSLVARGGSGYTF
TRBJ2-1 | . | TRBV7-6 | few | TGTGCCGGGGGGGGGCCCCCCGGGGTCTACAATGAGCAGTTCTTC | CAGGGPPGVYNEQFF
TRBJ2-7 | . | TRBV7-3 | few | TGTGCCAGCAGCGATGGGGGATTCTACGAGCAGTACTTC | CASSDGGFYEQYF
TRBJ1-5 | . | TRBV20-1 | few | TGCAGTGCTAGTTCCCAAACAACAGGGATGGATCAGCCCCAGCATTTT | CSASSQTTGMDQPQHF
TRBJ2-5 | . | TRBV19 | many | TGTGCCAGTAGTTCTAAGGAGACCCAGTACTTC | CASSSKETQYF
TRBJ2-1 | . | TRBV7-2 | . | TGTGCCAGCAGCTTACGGGGGGCGGGGTACAATGAGCAGTTCTTC | CASSLRGAGYNEQFF
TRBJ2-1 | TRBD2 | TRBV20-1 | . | TGCAGTGCTTTTCCCGGTCTAGCGGGCCACAATGAGCAGTTCTTC | CSAFPGLAGHNEQFF
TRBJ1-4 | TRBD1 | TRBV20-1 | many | TGCAGTGCTCGACAGGGGGGGACGAAACTGTTTTTT | CSARQGGTKLFF
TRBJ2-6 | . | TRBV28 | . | TGTGCCAGCACCCAACGGGATGGGGCCAACGTCCTGACTTTC | CASTQRDGANVLTF
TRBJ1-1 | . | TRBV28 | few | TGTGCCAGCAGCGACAGGATGGGCGCTGAAGCTTTCTTT | CASSDRMGAEAFF